What follows describes a single TCR beta chain. Its antigen is as yet unknown. At the survey level, the v3.0 immunoSEQ assay was run. Here immunoSEQ multiplex PCR was the method, and the copy in TCRdb shows in-frame clones only, minus some. The data hold roughly 30,000 clones, with approximately 90% observed a single time. The data are from a study of long-term antiretroviral therapy in people with HIV. Study-wide points: At every time point, clones expanded before ART dominated the repertoire.

Germline V gives CDR1 MDHEN, CDR2 SYDVKM. V lost 7 bases, J lost 4 bases, and 7 bases lay in between. This CDR3 is 12 amino acids long. The material was unsorted PBMCs, obtained 3.2 years before starting antiretroviral therapy. The receptor was isolated from a man aged 50-59 years with HIV. The rearrangement joins TRBV28 to TRBJ1-4; no reliable D call. CDR3 in amino acids: CASTTYNEKLFF. As DNA, the CDR3 is TGTGCCAGCACCACCTATAATGAAAAACTGTTTTTT.